This T cell receptor (beta chain) originates from a study of blood T cell repertoires in COVID-19. Looking at the study overall: COVID-19 samples from acute and convalescent phases originated in the United States, Italy and Spain. Sources were T cells, B-cell-depleted T cells, or PBMCs; the material itself was cDNA or gDNA.

The ends were cut back, 10 bases at V and 6 bases at J, with 19 bases in the middle. Germline V gives CDR1 SGHTA, CDR2 FQGNSA. The CDR3 spans 14 residues. Authors' processing steps: Nucleated cell counts were estimated from reference gene primer amplification. Sequencing used immunoSEQ multiplex PCR; TCRdb keeps in-frame clones, though not all of them. D and trimming were read from the DNA, whereas the V and J calls and clone size are those reported in that table. In the table there are nearly 200,000 clones, about 90% of which are singletons. The chain is built from TRBV7-2 and TRBJ1-5; TRBD1 is a possible D gene (6 bases). This sequence originates from a woman aged 70-85 years with acute or convalescent COVID-19. The sequencing input was peripheral blood. The CDR3 loop reads CATRPGQRGQPQHF. The CDR3 bases are TGTGCCACTCGCCCTGGACAGAGGGGTCAGCCCCAGCATTTT.